This T cell receptor (beta chain) appears in the sequencing data of a study of blood T cell repertoires in COVID-19 (dated by TCRdb to about 2020). About the investigation overall: Collaborator samples came from the United States, Italy and Spain and covered acute and convalescent phases of COVID-19. The samples were drawn from the first 160 participants of the ongoing ImmuneRACE study and from 950 to 1,500 subjects provided by 6 global collaborators. Subjects who had been exposed to COVID-19, were actively infected with it, or had recovered from it provided the deeply sampled blood TCRbeta repertoires that made up the dataset. The repertoires were released in a freely available public database meant as a resource for research on the immune response to SARS-CoV-2. The material from the prospective study consisted of cDNA or gDNA derived from T cells, B-cell-depleted T cells, or PBMCs. A de-identified subject ID, COVID-19 status, age in years and sex were almost always included in the sample metadata. Where available, HLA class I and class II types were taken from metadata supplied by the sample provider and were not determined by assay-based typing.

Collaborating institutions collected whole blood in K2EDTA tubes following their own protocols. For TCRbeta analysis, collaborators shipped samples in one of three forms: frozen whole blood, isolated PBMCs, or DNA extracted from either of those sample types. On the study overall, not on this receptor specifically: The quantity of clinical and demographic metadata differed by source and by participant and was supplied without curation.

The V end gives up 11 bases and the J end 4 bases, leaving 13 bases in the junction not matched to a gene. From a lookup of the germline V gene (reference sequence), CDR1 and CDR2 are LNHDA and SQIVND. The CDR3 spans 16 residues, from the cysteine through the phenylalanine. Only the CDR3 part of the read is kept: 48 bases, read in frame from the first base. About this clone itself: Its binding antigen is unknown. No base-level quality is on record; no much larger clone is a single base apart.

The immunoSEQ Assay, a bias-controlled multiplex PCR, was used to amplify TCRbeta CDR3 regions from genomic DNA. The authors' analysis ran thus. The number of nucleated cells in each sample was estimated by amplification of reference gene primers within the assay. To quantify the absolute abundance of each unique TCRbeta CDR3 rearrangement, sequence reads were collapsed and filtered. For each sample, productive Simpson clonality was calculated as the square root of Simpson's diversity index across productive rearrangements. The table was pulled from immuneACCESS by TCRdb, which kept in-frame rearrangements only. Such tables lose some clones; where checked, under half of the loss comes from unresolved V genes, and the rest has no known cause. That table supplies the V and J calls and clone size; D and trimming were determined from the DNA. Present in this sample are approximately 360,000 clones, 90% of which were seen just once. About 6.8% of the sample comes from the top ten.

Recombination connected TRBV19 to TRBJ1-5; TRBD1 lines up with 11 middle nucleotides. The material sequenced was peripheral blood. The sequence derives from a man aged 18 to 35 with active or convalescent COVID-19. The DNA sequence reads TGTGCCGCTCAAGGACAGGGGGCGCTGTGGAATCAGCCCCAGCATTTT. It specifies CAAQGQGALWNQPQHF.